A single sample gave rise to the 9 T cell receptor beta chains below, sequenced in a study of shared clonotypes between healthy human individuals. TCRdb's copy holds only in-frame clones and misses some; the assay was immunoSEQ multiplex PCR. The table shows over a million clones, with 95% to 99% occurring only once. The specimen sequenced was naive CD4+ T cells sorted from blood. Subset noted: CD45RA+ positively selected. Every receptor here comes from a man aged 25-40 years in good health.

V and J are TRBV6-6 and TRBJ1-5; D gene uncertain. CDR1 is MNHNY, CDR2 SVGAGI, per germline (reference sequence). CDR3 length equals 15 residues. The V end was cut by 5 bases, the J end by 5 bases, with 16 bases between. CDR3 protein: CASSDQRPLHQPQHF. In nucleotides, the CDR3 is TGTGCCAGCAGTGACCAGCGACCGCTACATCAGCCCCAGCATTTT.

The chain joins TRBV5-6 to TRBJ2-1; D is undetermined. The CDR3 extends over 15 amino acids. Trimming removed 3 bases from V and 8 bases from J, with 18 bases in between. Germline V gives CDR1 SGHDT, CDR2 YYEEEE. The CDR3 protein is CASSSGLPWRDEQFF. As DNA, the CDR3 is TGTGCCAGCAGCTCGGGTTTGCCCTGGCGCGATGAGCAGTTCTTC.

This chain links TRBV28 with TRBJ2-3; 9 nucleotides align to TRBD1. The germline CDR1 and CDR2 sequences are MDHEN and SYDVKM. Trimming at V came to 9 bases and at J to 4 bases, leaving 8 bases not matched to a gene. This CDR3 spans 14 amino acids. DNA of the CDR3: TGTGCCAGTTCGACAGGGGGAGTATCAGATACGCAGTATTTT. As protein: CASSTGGVSDTQYF.

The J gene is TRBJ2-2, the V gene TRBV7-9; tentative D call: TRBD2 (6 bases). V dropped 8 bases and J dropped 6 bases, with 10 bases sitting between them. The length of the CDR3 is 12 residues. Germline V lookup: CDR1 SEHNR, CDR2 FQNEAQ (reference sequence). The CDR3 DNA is TGTGCCAGCTCGGGAGTTCCCGGGGAGCTGTTTTTT. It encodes CASSGVPGELFF.

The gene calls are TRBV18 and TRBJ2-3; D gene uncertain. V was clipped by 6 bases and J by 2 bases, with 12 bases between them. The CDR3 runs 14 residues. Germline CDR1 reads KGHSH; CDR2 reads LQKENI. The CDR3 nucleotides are TGTGCCAGCTCTCCTCTAGAGGCCACAGATACGCAGTATTTT. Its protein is CASSPLEATDTQYF.

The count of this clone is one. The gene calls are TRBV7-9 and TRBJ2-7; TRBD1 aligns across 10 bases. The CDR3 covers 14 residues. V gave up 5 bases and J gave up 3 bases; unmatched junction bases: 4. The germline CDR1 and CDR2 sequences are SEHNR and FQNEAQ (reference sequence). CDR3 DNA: TGTGCCAGCAGCCGGGACAGGGGCCTCTACGAGCAGTACTTC. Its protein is CASSRDRGLYEQYF.

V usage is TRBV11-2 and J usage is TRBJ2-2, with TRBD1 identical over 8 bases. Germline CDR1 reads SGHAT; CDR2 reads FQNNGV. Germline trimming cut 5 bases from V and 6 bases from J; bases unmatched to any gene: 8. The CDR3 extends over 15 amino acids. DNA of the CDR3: TGTGCCAGCAGCGAAATCAGGGGGCAGGCCGGGGAGCTGTTTTTT. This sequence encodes CASSEIRGQAGELFF.

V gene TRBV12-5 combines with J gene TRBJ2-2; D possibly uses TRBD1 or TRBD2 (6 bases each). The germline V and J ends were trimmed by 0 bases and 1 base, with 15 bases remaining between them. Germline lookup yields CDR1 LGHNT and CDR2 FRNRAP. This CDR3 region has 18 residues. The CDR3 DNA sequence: TGTGCTAGTGGTTTGGTTCCCTTCGCGGGACAGAACACCGGGGAGCTGTTTTTT. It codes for CASGLVPFAGQNTGELFF.

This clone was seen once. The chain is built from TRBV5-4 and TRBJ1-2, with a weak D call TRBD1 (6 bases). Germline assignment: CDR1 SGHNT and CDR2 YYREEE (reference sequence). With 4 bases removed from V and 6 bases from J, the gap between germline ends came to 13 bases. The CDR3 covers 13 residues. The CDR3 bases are TGTGCCAGCAGCCCAACAGGGAGAGATGGCTACACCTTC. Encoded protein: CASSPTGRDGYTF.